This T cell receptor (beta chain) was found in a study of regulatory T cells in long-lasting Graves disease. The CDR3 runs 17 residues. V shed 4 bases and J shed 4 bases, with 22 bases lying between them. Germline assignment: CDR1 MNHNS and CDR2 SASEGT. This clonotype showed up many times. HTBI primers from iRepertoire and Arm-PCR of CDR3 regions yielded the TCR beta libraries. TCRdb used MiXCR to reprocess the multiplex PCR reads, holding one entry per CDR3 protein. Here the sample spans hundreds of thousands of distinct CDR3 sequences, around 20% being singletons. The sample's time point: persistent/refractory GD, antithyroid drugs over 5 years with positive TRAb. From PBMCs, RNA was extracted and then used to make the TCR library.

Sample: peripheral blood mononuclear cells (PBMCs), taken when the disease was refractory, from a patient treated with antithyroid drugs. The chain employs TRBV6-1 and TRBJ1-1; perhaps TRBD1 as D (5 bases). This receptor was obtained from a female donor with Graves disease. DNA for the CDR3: TGTGCCAGCAGTGTTCGGGACCCGCAAATCGGGGGCACTGAAGCTTTCTTT. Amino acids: CASSVRDPQIGGTEAFF.